This TCR beta chain was sequenced in a study of blood T cell repertoires in COVID-19. Recruited during active infection, patients (from Seattle) were subsequently followed longitudinally. This clone has a handful of counts. The CDR3 loop spans 11 amino acids. In the authors' workflow: It was from reference gene primer amplification that nucleated cell counts were estimated. This table comes from immunoSEQ multiplex PCR, and its TCRdb copy is limited to in-frame clones, with some not included. Clone size and V and J calls were adopted from that table, with D and trimming inferred from the DNA. Among 200,000 or so clones, around 85% were seen once, and the ten largest hold 0.85% to 0.95%.

This receptor was taken from a man between 60 and 70 years old with COVID-19, enrolled during active disease. What was sequenced was peripheral blood. The rearrangement links TRBV21-1 to TRBJ2-7; TRBD1 is the table's D call, not checked against the DNA. TRBV21-1 has pseudogene status. CDR3 in amino acids: CASSKHYEQYF. In nucleotides, the CDR3 is TGTGCCAGCAGCAAACACTACGAGCAGTACTTC.